These 27 T cell receptor beta chains came from one sample sequenced in a study of molecular identifiers for immune sequencing clone quantification. TCRdb reanalysed the PCR reads using MiXCR and keeps one entry per CDR3 protein. The repertoire holds under 350,000 distinct CDR3 sequences, with about 23% as singletons. Source material: naive CD8+ T cells from blood, with Jurkat cell RNA spiked in. Subset: FACS-sorted CD8+CD4-CCR7+CD45RA+ naive T cells. These receptors were collected from a human donor in good health. Some libraries in this study had Jurkat cell RNA spiked in.

The CDR3 protein is CSARVKGARTNEKLFF. For the CDR3, the DNA is TGCAGTGCTAGAGTGAAGGGGGCGAGAACTAATGAAAAACTGTTTTTT. The rearrangement links TRBV20-1 to TRBJ1-4; TRBD1 matches 7 bases. The CDR3 has 16 residues. The germline CDR1 and CDR2 sequences are DFQATT and SNEGSKA (reference sequence). V lost 1 base and J lost 1; bases outside the gene matches: 6.

This clonotype was seen only a few times. This rearrangement joins TRBV5-5 to TRBJ2-7; D call uncertain. In germline, CDR1 is SGHKS, CDR2 YYEKEE (reference sequence). This CDR3 has 12 amino acids. V was shortened by 2 bases and J by 3 bases, with 6 bases between the two germline ends. The CDR3 here is CASSFDFYEQYF. CDR3 sequence (DNA): TGTGCCAGCAGCTTCGACTTCTACGAGCAGTACTTC. Using reference TRBV5-5 and TRBJ2-7 for the parts outside the CDR3, the full variable domain is DAGVTQSPTHLIKTRGQQVTLRCSPISGHKSVSWYQQVLGQGPQFIFQYYEKEERGRGNFPDRFSARQFPNYSSELNVNALLLGDSALYLCASSFDFYEQYFGPGTRLTVT.

The CDR3 loop reads CASSQEPQGQEGYTF. CDR3 bases: TGCGCCAGCAGCCAAGAGCCCCAGGGGCAGGAAGGCTACACCTTC. This chain connects TRBV4-3 to TRBJ1-2; the D gene is possibly TRBD1 (6 bases). The V end was cut by 0 bases, the J end by 8 bases, with 16 bases between. Germline V lookup: CDR1 LGHNA, CDR2 YSLEER. The CDR3 is 15 amino acids.

Note on this clonotype: Since a much larger clone is just one base distant, this may be a read error. The V call is TRBV11-2, the J call TRBJ2-5; D is unclear. The CDR3 length is 15 residues. CDR1 and CDR2 (germline): SGHAT, FQNNGV. CDR3 nucleotide sequence: TGTGCCCGCAGCTTAGATTACGGCAGCGAAGAGACCCAGTACTTC. Translating it yields CARSLDYGSEETQYF.

This clonotype was seen at least ten times. This chain links TRBV4-3 with TRBJ2-7; D possibly uses TRBD1 or TRBD2 (5 bases each). Germline CDR1 reads LGHNA; CDR2 reads YSLEER. CDR3 length equals 15 residues. V lost 0 bases, J lost 7 bases, and 16 bases lay in between. This CDR3 reads CASSQDRSGRVEQYF. Here the CDR3 DNA reads TGCGCCAGCAGCCAAGATCGGTCGGGACGAGTTGAGCAGTACTTC.

CDR3 coding DNA: TGCAGCGTTGTGCAGACAGATACGCAGTATTTT. Amino acids: CSVVQTDTQYF. This chain uses TRBV29-1 with TRBJ2-3; D uncertain. Trimming stripped 4 bases from V and 3 bases from J, with 5 bases between. The CDR3 covers 11 residues. Germline CDR1 reads SQVTM; CDR2 reads ANQGSEA.

Notes on this clonotype: A much larger clone lies one base from this, so it may be a read error. This chain connects TRBV6-2 or TRBV6-3 to TRBJ2-7; tentative D call: TRBD1 (5 bases). The CDR3 spans 15 residues. Germline CDR1 reads MNHEY; CDR2 reads SVGEGT. The V gene lost 5 bases and the J gene lost 1 base, with 15 bases spanning the gap. The CDR3 sequence: CASSRGTRGSYEQYF. The DNA of the CDR3 is TGTGCCAGCAGTAGGGGCACACGTGGGTCCTACGAGCAGTACTTC.

This clonotype was picked up a small number of times. The chain combines TRBV11-2 with TRBJ2-7; 8 bases align to TRBD2. The CDR3 has 14 amino acids. J was trimmed by 5 bases and V by 5 bases; bases with no gene match: 8. Per the germline V gene, CDR1 is SGHAT and CDR2 is FQNNGV. The CDR3 DNA reads TGTGCCAGCAGCCCAACGGCGGGACTAGACGAGCAGTACTTC. This gives the protein CASSPTAGLDEQYF.

This clonotype was counted only a few times. The V and J genes are TRBV9 and TRBJ1-2; 12 positions agree with TRBD1. The V gene end was trimmed by 3 bases and the J gene end by 7 bases; junction bases not matched to a gene: 10. The germline gives CDR1 SGDLS, CDR2 YYNGEE. This CDR3 has 16 amino acids. The CDR3 loop is CASSATAGQGARGYTF. The CDR3 DNA is TGTGCCAGCAGCGCAACCGCGGGACAGGGGGCGCGTGGCTACACCTTC.

In its sample, this clonotype was seen a few times. This chain links TRBV4-1 with TRBJ1-2, with D possibly matching TRBD1 (6 bases). The CDR3 consists of 14 residues. CDR1 MGHRA and CDR2 YSYEKL come from the germline V gene. The V end was cut by 1 base, the J end by 1 base, with 7 bases between. The CDR3 region is CASSQADSNYGYTF. The DNA of the CDR3 is TGCGCCAGCAGCCAAGCGGACAGTAACTATGGCTACACCTTC.

The CDR3 region has the DNA TGCGCCAGCAGCCAAGAGATAGCAGGGGCTGCAACTAATGAAAAACTGTTTTTT. This translates into CASSQEIAGAATNEKLFF. V usage is TRBV4-3 and J usage is TRBJ1-4, with D possibly matching TRBD1 (6 bases). This CDR3 is 18 amino acids long. Looked up from germline, CDR1 is LGHNA and CDR2 is YSLEER. Trimming took off 0 bases at V and 0 bases at J, with 14 bases between the two ends.

This clonotype was counted ten times or more. The rearrangement joins TRBV6-1 to TRBJ2-5, with D possibly matching TRBD2 (6 bases). V shed 8 bases and J shed 1 base, with 11 bases lying between them. Germline assignment: CDR1 MNHNS and CDR2 SASEGT. CDR3 size: 13 residues. DNA of the CDR3: TGTGCCAGCTCGGAGGGGTTCCAAGAGACCCAGTACTTC. This gives the protein CASSEGFQETQYF.

V gene TRBV6-2 or TRBV6-3 combines with J gene TRBJ2-3, with D uncertain. Germline assignment: CDR1 MNHEY and CDR2 SVGEGT. CDR3 length equals 14 residues. V lost 2 bases and J lost 0, with 6 bases in between. The CDR3 loop reads CASSYLVSTDTQYF. In DNA, the CDR3 is TGTGCCAGCAGTTACCTAGTTAGCACAGATACGCAGTATTTT.

This clonotype was observed a few times. Mismatch with germline at one junction end may stem from a read error. V gene TRBV7-6 combines with J gene TRBJ1-3, with D possibly matching TRBD1 (5 bases). The CDR3 spans 16 residues. The germline CDR1 and CDR2 sequences are SGHVS and FNYEAQ. CDR3 nucleotides: TGTGCCAGCAGCTCCACCCTTGGGGCGGCTGGAAACACCTTATATTTT. Translation gives CASSSTLGAAGNTLYF.

This clonotype was counted between two and nine times. The chain has TRBV20-1 and TRBJ2-7, with D perhaps given as TRBD1 or TRBD2 (5 bases each). The CDR3 extends over 15 amino acids. CDR1 and CDR2 from the germline V gene are DFQATT and SNEGSKA (reference sequence). The ends were cut back, 0 bases at V and 3 bases at J, with 15 bases in the middle. The CDR3 loop reads CSARELAGRDYEQYF. The CDR3 DNA reads as TGCAGTGCTAGAGAATTAGCAGGGAGAGACTACGAGCAGTACTTC.

J is TRBJ2-1 and V is TRBV13, with 9 bases matching TRBD2. The end of the DNA fits TRBJ2-7 better, so the J call may be wrong. CDR3 size: 15 residues. Germline assignment: CDR1 PRHDT and CDR2 FYEKMQ (reference sequence). The CDR3 region has the DNA TGTGCCAGCAGCCCTAGCGGGATCGGAGGCAATGAGCAGTACTTC. Translated, it gives CASSPSGIGGNEQYF.

The chain is built from TRBV6-2 or TRBV6-3 and TRBJ2-3; 12 nucleotides agree with TRBD2. Germline CDR1 reads MNHEY; CDR2 reads SVGEGT. CDR3 length: 17 amino acids. The trim removed 0 bases at V and 6 bases at J, leaving 7 bases unmatched. The CDR3 nucleotides read TGTGCCAGCAGTTACTCGACTAGCGGGAGTATATGGGATACGCAGTATTTT. Protein: CASSYSTSGSIWDTQYF.

J is TRBJ2-1 and V is TRBV11-3, with D possibly TRBD2 on 6 matching bases. Trimming stripped 5 bases from V and 7 bases from J, with 15 bases between. This CDR3 contains 14 residues. The germline CDR1 and CDR2 sequences are SGHNT and YENEEA. CDR3 nucleotide sequence: TGTGCCAGCAGCGTATCCGGGGGTAGGAATGAGCAGTTCTTC. Protein: CASSVSGGRNEQFF.

The chain links TRBV14 to TRBJ1-2, with TRBD1 matching over 11 bases. With 5 bases clipped from V and 8 bases from J, the junction kept 10 bases outside the gene matches. This CDR3 spans 15 amino acids. Germline V gene lookup returns CDR1 SGHDN and CDR2 FVKESK. CDR3 sequence reads: CASSYLGQGEVGYTF. Here the CDR3 DNA reads TGTGCCAGCAGCTACTTGGGACAGGGGGAGGTCGGCTACACCTTC.

This chain joins TRBV2 and TRBJ2-5; TRBD1 aligns across 7 bases. CDR1 and CDR2 from the germline V gene are SNHLY and FYNNEI. The CDR3 sequence is 14 residues long. The junction had 6 bases not matched to a gene; V was cut back by 7 bases and J by 1 base. The CDR3 loop is CASMDRQGQETQYF. In DNA form, the CDR3 reads TGTGCCAGCATGGATAGACAGGGCCAAGAGACCCAGTACTTC.

V is TRBV12-3 or TRBV12-4 and J is TRBJ2-5; D unresolved. V lost 1 base and J lost 5, with 17 bases in between. The length of the CDR3 is 16 residues. The CDR3 sequence: CASSLVPALGRETQYF. The CDR3 DNA reads TGTGCCAGCAGTTTAGTGCCAGCGTTGGGTCGGGAGACCCAGTACTTC.

The chain is built from TRBV2 and TRBJ1-1, with D unresolved. Germline values: CDR1 SNHLY, CDR2 FYNNEI. V was trimmed by 6 bases and J by 0 bases, leaving 14 bases between them. The CDR3 extends over 15 amino acids. CDR3: CASSLLPTMNTEAFF. The CDR3 region has the DNA TGTGCCAGCAGCCTATTACCGACCATGAACACTGAAGCTTTCTTT.

Only a few counts were recorded for this clonotype. The chain has TRBV25-1 and TRBJ2-5; 8 bases map to TRBD1. Germline trimming cut 3 bases from V and 5 bases from J; bases unmatched to any gene: 5. The CDR3 is 14 amino acids. CDR1 and CDR2 from the germline V gene are MGHDK and SYGVNS. In DNA, the CDR3 is TGTGCCAGCAGTGAGACAGGGGTTAGCGAGACCCAGTACTTC. This translates into CASSETGVSETQYF.

Note on this clonotype: Possible read error: a much larger clone is one base away. In DNA, the CDR3 is TGTGCCAGCTCAGGCAGGGGGGGGTACAATGAGGAGTTCTTC. This translates into CASSGRGGYNEEFF. The chain employs TRBV6-1 and TRBJ2-1, with D perhaps assigned TRBD1 or TRBD2 (7 bases each). Germline lookup yields CDR1 MNHNS and CDR2 SASEGT. The CDR3 is made up of 14 amino acids.

This clonotype appeared a few times. This chain connects TRBV5-1 to TRBJ2-5; perhaps TRBD1 as D (6 bases). Per the germline V gene, CDR1 is SGHRS and CDR2 is YFSETQ. V lost 0 bases and J lost 7, with 22 bases in between. This CDR3 spans 17 amino acids. The CDR3 DNA follows: TGCGCCAGCAGCTTGGAAGGAGTTGGTCGGGACAACATGACCCAGTACTTC. It yields the protein CASSLEGVGRDNMTQYF.

The gene calls are TRBV4-3 and TRBJ1-1, with D uncertain. Germline CDR1 and CDR2: LGHNA and YSLEER. The germline V and J ends were trimmed by 0 bases and 7 bases, with 12 bases remaining between them. The length of the CDR3 is 14 residues. The CDR3 reads CASSQEVTMSEAFF. The CDR3 coding sequence is TGCGCCAGCAGCCAAGAAGTAACCATGAGTGAAGCTTTCTTT.

Comments on this clonotype: In this CDR3 the conserved last residue, phenylalanine or tryptophan, is missing, so a read error is likely. The genes are TRBV20-1 and TRBJ1-4; 8 nucleotides line up with TRBD1. The germline V gene encodes CDR1 DFQATT and CDR2 SNEGSKA (reference sequence). Trimming cost V 3 bases and J 5 bases; bases outside gene matches: 11. The CDR3 runs 16 residues. CDR3 amino acids: CSARGETDRANEKLFS. In DNA form, the CDR3 reads TGCAGTGCTAGGGGAGAAACGGACAGGGCAAATGAAAAACTGTTTTCT.